Below, 19 T cell receptor beta chains from the same sample are listed, as sequenced in a study of T cell responses to AZD1222 COVID-19 vaccine. Using immunoSEQ multiplex PCR, the repertoire was profiled, and TCRdb retains in-frame clones only, with some absent. The table has some 150,000 clones, around nine tenths seen once. This specimen consisted of peripheral blood, obtained 28 days after the second AZD1222 dose. The receptors derive from an adult who received the AZD1222 COVID-19 vaccine.

This chain uses TRBV7-8 with TRBJ1-4; 10 bases agree with TRBD1. The CDR3 sequence is 18 residues long. Germline V gives CDR1 SGHVS, CDR2 FQNEAQ. The J segment lost 9 bases and the V segment lost 2 bases, leaving 15 bases of the junction unmatched. CDR3 sequence: CASSLKATVGTGAKKLFF. Written as DNA, the CDR3 is TGTGCCAGCAGCTTAAAGGCTACTGTAGGGACAGGGGCAAAAAAACTGTTTTTT.

This chain links TRBV12-3 or TRBV12-4 with TRBJ1-1; 9 bases are shared with TRBD1. CDR3 length: 12 residues. After removal of 6 bases from V and 9 bases from J, the junction contained 5 bases not matched to a gene. CDR3 DNA: TGTGCCAGCAGCACTAACAGGGGGCAAGCTTTCTTT. Protein product: CASSTNRGQAFF.

V usage is TRBV7-9 and J usage is TRBJ2-7; TRBD1 agrees at 7 bases. Germline assignment: CDR1 SEHNR and CDR2 FQNEAQ (reference sequence). This CDR3 spans 14 amino acids. The V segment lost 3 bases and the J segment 4 bases; nucleotides outside the gene matches: 6. In nucleotides, the CDR3 is TGTGCCAGCAGCTTGACAGGGAACGAGTACGAGCAGTACTTC. Translated, it gives CASSLTGNEYEQYF.

The V call is TRBV19, the J call TRBJ1-5; no clear D. The V gene lost 5 bases and the J gene lost 3 bases, with 5 bases spanning the gap. Germline V gene data show CDR1 as LNHDA and CDR2 as SQIVND (reference sequence). CDR3 length: 12 residues. The CDR3 loop reads CASSLHNQPQHF. CDR3 sequence (DNA): TGTGCCAGTAGTCTACACAATCAGCCCCAGCATTTT.

V is TRBV28 and J is TRBJ1-6; D gene unclear. V lost 3 bases and J 1 base, leaving 7 bases between the germline ends. The germline V gene has CDR1 MDHEN and CDR2 SYDVKM. The CDR3 spans 15 residues. The CDR3 sequence: CASSLGGSYNSPLHF. The CDR3 nucleotides read TGTGCCAGCAGTTTGGGTGGGTCCTATAATTCACCCCTCCACTTT.

The chain is built from TRBV19 and TRBJ1-1, with D possibly being TRBD1 (6 bases). V was trimmed by 4 bases and J by 7 bases, leaving 13 bases between them. The CDR3 covers 13 residues. The germline gives CDR1 LNHDA, CDR2 SQIVND (reference sequence). CDR3 in amino acids: CASSSGPGDEAFF. CDR3 nucleotides: TGTGCCAGTAGTAGTGGTCCAGGGGATGAAGCTTTCTTT.

The chain recombines TRBV28 with TRBJ1-2; a possible D gene is TRBD1 (5 bases). V dropped 8 bases and J dropped 2 bases, with 12 bases sitting between them. CDR1 and CDR2 from the germline V gene are MDHEN and SYDVKM. The CDR3 runs 13 residues. The CDR3 loop is CASLPGGNYGYTF. CDR3 sequence (DNA): TGTGCCAGCCTACCCGGGGGGAACTATGGCTACACCTTC.

The V gene is TRBV7-9, the J gene TRBJ1-2; D call uncertain. From germline, CDR1 is SEHNR and CDR2 FQNEAQ (reference sequence). This CDR3 region has 13 residues. Trimming pared 1 base from V and 3 bases from J, leaving 6 bases between. The CDR3, as DNA: TGTGCCAGCAGCTTAGATGAGGACTATGGCTACACCTTC. Translated: CASSLDEDYGYTF.

The chain uses TRBV6-5 and TRBJ1-1; the match to TRBD1 covers 8 bases. Germline CDR1 and CDR2: MNHEY and SVGAGI. Germline trimming cut 6 bases from V and 3 bases from J; bases unmatched to any gene: 6. The CDR3 is 14 amino acids. The CDR3 loop reads CASRRDRWDTEAFF. CDR3 DNA sequence: TGTGCCAGCAGAAGGGACAGGTGGGACACTGAAGCTTTCTTT.

V is TRBV7-9 and J is TRBJ1-1, with unresolved D. Germline lookup yields CDR1 SEHNR and CDR2 FQNEAQ (reference sequence). Trimming removed 0 bases at V and 7 bases at J, with 6 bases between. CDR3 size: 12 residues. The CDR3 sequence: CASSLAGDEAFF. Here the CDR3 DNA reads TGTGCCAGCAGCTTAGCAGGAGATGAAGCTTTCTTT. The full variable domain, its missing parts supplied by reference TRBV7-9 and TRBJ1-1, is DTGVSQNPRHKITKRGQNVTFRCDPISEHNRLYWYRQTLGQGPEFLTYFQNEAQLEKSRLLSDRFSAERPKGSFSTLEIQRTEQGDSAMYLCASSLAGDEAFFGQGTRLTVV.

The chain joins TRBV28 to TRBJ2-1, with TRBD1 matching 7 bases. Germline V gives CDR1 MDHEN, CDR2 SYDVKM. The CDR3 has 15 residues. With 3 bases clipped from V and 2 bases from J, the junction kept 4 bases outside the gene matches. In DNA, the CDR3 is TGTGCCAGCAGTTTGGGCCAGGGGGCCTACAATGAGCAGTTCTTC. Translation gives CASSLGQGAYNEQFF.

V and J are TRBV2 and TRBJ2-2; D could derive from TRBD1 or TRBD2 (5 bases each). Trimming removed 7 bases at V and 3 bases at J, with 15 bases between. The CDR3 has 15 amino acids. Germline loops: CDR1 SNHLY, CDR2 FYNNEI. The CDR3 spells CASKMGTADTGELFF. CDR3 coding DNA: TGTGCCAGCAAGATGGGGACGGCGGACACCGGGGAGCTGTTTTTT.

The chain employs TRBV10-3 and TRBJ2-4; perhaps TRBD2 as D (6 bases). With 0 bases removed from V and 3 bases from J, the gap between germline ends came to 6 bases. The CDR3 runs to 14 residues. CDR1 and CDR2 (germline): ENHRY, SYGVKD. As DNA, the CDR3 is TGTGCCATCAGTGAGTCCGGGGGCAAAAACATTCAGTACTTC. Amino acid sequence: CAISESGGKNIQYF.

V is TRBV6-5 and J is TRBJ1-5; D is perhaps TRBD1 (6 bases). Germline-derived CDR1 and CDR2 are MNHEY and SVGAGI. Trimming shortened V by 6 bases and J by 5 bases, and 17 bases separated the two germline ends. The CDR3 consists of 15 residues. The CDR3: CASRKGGTLHQPQHF. CDR3 in DNA: TGTGCCAGCAGAAAAGGGGGGACCCTCCATCAGCCCCAGCATTTT.

The gene calls are TRBV7-6 and TRBJ1-3, with 8 bases lining up with TRBD1. The CDR3 is 15 amino acids. Per germline, CDR1 SGHVS and CDR2 FNYEAQ. J was trimmed by 9 bases and V by 5 bases; bases with no gene match: 12. The CDR3 loop reads CASSPGRGTGTTIYF. The CDR3 DNA sequence: TGTGCCAGCAGCCCTGGCCGGGGGACAGGTACCACCATATATTTT. The entire variable domain, with the rest obtained from reference TRBV7-6 and TRBJ1-3, is as follows: GAGVSQSPRYKVTKRGQDVALRCDPISGHVSLYWYRQALGQGPEFLTYFNYEAQQDKSGLPNDRFSAERPEGSISTLTIQRTEQRDSAMYRCASSPGRGTGTTIYFGEGSWLTVV.

The chain links TRBV7-9 to TRBJ1-2, with D possibly being TRBD1 (5 bases). This CDR3 has 14 amino acids. Trimming left V 5 bases short and J 1 base short, with 11 bases between. Germline CDR1 SEHNR, CDR2 FQNEAQ (reference sequence). In nucleotides, the CDR3 is TGTGCCAGCAGCCCTGACAGAAATAACTATGGCTACACCTTC. The encoded protein is CASSPDRNNYGYTF.

The V and J genes are TRBV29-1 and TRBJ2-5, with a possible D match to TRBD1 (5 bases). Germline V gene lookup returns CDR1 SQVTM and CDR2 ANQGSEA. The CDR3 spans 15 residues. Between the trimmed V and J ends, which lost 1 base and 2 bases, there was a span of 14 bases. The CDR3 is CSVEVREEPQETQYF. In DNA form, the CDR3 reads TGCAGCGTTGAAGTCAGGGAAGAACCTCAAGAGACCCAGTACTTC. Using reference TRBV29-1 and TRBJ2-5 for the parts outside the CDR3, the full variable domain is SAVISQKPSRDICQRGTSLTIQCQVDSQVTMMFWYRQQPGQSLTLIATANQGSEATYESGFVIDKFPISRPNLTFSTLTVSNMSPEDSSIYLCSVEVREEPQETQYFGPGTRLLVL.

This clone occurred once. This chain connects TRBV5-1 to TRBJ2-7; the D call may be TRBD1 or TRBD2 (6 bases each). This CDR3 has 13 residues. The ends were cut back, 2 bases at V and 9 bases at J, with 15 bases in the middle. Germline CDR1 SGHRS, CDR2 YFSETQ. DNA of the CDR3: TGCGCCAGCAGCTTATGGGGGGCAGACGGGCAGTACTTC. Protein: CASSLWGADGQYF.

V gene TRBV2 combines with J gene TRBJ2-7; D unresolved. The length of the CDR3 is 15 residues. Between the trimmed V and J ends, which lost 6 bases and 0 bases, there was a span of 15 bases. CDR1 and CDR2 (germline): SNHLY, FYNNEI. CDR3 sequence: CASSEVRGSSYEQYF. For the CDR3, the DNA is TGTGCCAGCAGCGAGGTTCGAGGAAGCTCCTACGAGCAGTACTTC.